The clone carrying this T cell receptor beta chain was seen only once. Seattle researchers signed up patients amid active infection and tracked them longitudinally. In the original analysis: Amplification from reference gene primers served as the basis for estimated nucleated cell counts. The table came from immunoSEQ multiplex PCR; TCRdb's copy has only in-frame clones and leaves some out. V and J calls and clone size are given by that table; D and trimming were obtained from the DNA. The sample carries 200,000 or so clones, over 80% recorded once. This record belongs to a study of blood T cell repertoires in COVID-19. Study-level background: Acute and convalescent COVID-19 samples came from the United States, Italy and Spain. Sources were T cells, B-cell-depleted T cells, or PBMCs; the material itself was cDNA or gDNA.

V was clipped by 4 bases and J by 7 bases, with 13 bases between them. This CDR3 region has 13 residues. The germline V gene encodes CDR1 SNHLY and CDR2 FYNNEI. The specimen was peripheral blood. The chain combines TRBV2 with TRBJ1-2, with TRBD1 as a possible D gene (6 bases). This clonotype originated in a man aged 55 to 69 with COVID-19, enrolled during active disease. CDR3 region: CASSAGQILGYTF. CDR3 nucleotides: TGTGCCAGCAGTGCAGGACAGATTCTTGGCTACACCTTC.